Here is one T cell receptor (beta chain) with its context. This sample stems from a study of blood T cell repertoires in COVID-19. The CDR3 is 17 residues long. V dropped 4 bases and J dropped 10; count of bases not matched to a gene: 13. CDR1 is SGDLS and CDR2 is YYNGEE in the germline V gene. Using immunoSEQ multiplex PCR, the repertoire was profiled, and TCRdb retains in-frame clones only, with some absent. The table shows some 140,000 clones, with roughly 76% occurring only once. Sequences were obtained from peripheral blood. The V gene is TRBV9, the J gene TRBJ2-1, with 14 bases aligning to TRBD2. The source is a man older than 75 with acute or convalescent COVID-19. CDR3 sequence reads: CASSPGPTSGGAKEQFF. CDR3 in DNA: TGTGCCAGCAGCCCCGGACCGACTAGCGGGGGGGCGAAAGAGCAGTTCTTC. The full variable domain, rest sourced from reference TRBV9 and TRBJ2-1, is DSGVTQTPKHLITATGQRVTLRCSPRSGDLSVYWYQQSLDQGLQFLIQYYNGEERAKGNILERFSAQQFPDLHSELNLSSLELGDSALYFCASSPGPTSGGAKEQFFGPGTRLTVL.